This T cell receptor beta chain was identified in a study of glioma-infiltrating T cells after dendritic cell vaccination. Stated time point: after dendritic cell vaccination, including at tumor progression/relapse. Primers: 60 V beta forward and 13 J beta reverse. The assay was immunoSEQ multiplex PCR, and TCRdb's table has in-frame clones only and misses some. Of some 110,000 clones listed, 90% were seen once; the top ten hold 2.7%. Germline V gene sequence: CDR1 LGHNA, CDR2 YNFKEQ. Trimming left V 0 bases short and J 3 bases short, with 12 bases between. This CDR3 spans 16 amino acids. The genes are TRBV4-2 and TRBJ2-4, with D possibly being TRBD1 (6 bases). The clonotype comes from a human donor with glioblastoma. The sequencing here drew on blood, taken after dendritic cell vaccination. This CDR3 reads CASSQDGGQHKNIQYF. CDR3 DNA: TGTGCCAGCAGCCAAGATGGAGGACAGCACAAAAACATTCAGTACTTC.